The 8 T cell receptor beta chains presented below share a single source sample, sequenced in a study of control samples from healthy donors and cancer patients. The assay was immunoSEQ multiplex PCR, and TCRdb's table has in-frame clones only and misses some. Of around 130,000 clones in the sample, 80% to 90% were seen once. Material for sequencing was blood. Source of these receptors: a man aged 50-60 years in good health.

This chain links TRBV5-1 with TRBJ1-2; D is perhaps TRBD1 (6 bases). This CDR3 has 13 residues. Trimming took off 0 bases at V and 4 bases at J, with 7 bases between the two ends. Germline V gene data show CDR1 as SGHRS and CDR2 as YFSETQ. CDR3 sequence reads: CASSLEGGYGYTF. CDR3 nucleotides: TGCGCCAGCAGCTTGGAAGGGGGCTATGGCTACACCTTC. Full variable domain (remainder filled in from reference TRBV5-1 and TRBJ1-2): KAGVTQTPRYLIKTRGQQVTLSCSPISGHRSVSWYQQTPGQGLQFLFEYFSETQRNKGNFPGRFSGRQFSNSRSEMNVSTLELGDSALYLCASSLEGGYGYTFGSGTRLTVV.

The chain combines TRBV3-1 (or the pseudogene TRBV3-2) with TRBJ1-3, with D possibly matching TRBD1 (5 bases). CDR1 and CDR2 (germline): LGHDT, YNNKEL (reference sequence). V was shortened by 4 bases and J by 2 bases, with 9 bases between the two germline ends. This CDR3 spans 14 amino acids. The CDR3 DNA follows: TGTGCCAGCAGCCCGGGACCCCCTGGAAACACCATATATTTT. Amino acid sequence: CASSPGPPGNTIYF.

The chain couples TRBV10-3 to TRBJ1-2; D is perhaps TRBD1 (6 bases). The CDR3 totals 15 residues. Trimming took 3 bases from V and 7 from J, leaving 18 bases between them. Germline CDR1 reads ENHRY; CDR2 reads SYGVKD. Here the CDR3 DNA reads TGTGCCATCAGTGATGAGGGGGGCGGAATGTTTGGCTACACCTTC. Protein: CAISDEGGGMFGYTF.

This chain uses TRBV11-3 with TRBJ2-5; 8 positions agree with TRBD2. This CDR3 comprises 15 residues. Germline values: CDR1 SGHNT, CDR2 YENEEA. Germline trimming cut 5 bases from V and 5 bases from J; bases unmatched to any gene: 10. CDR3 region: CASSIIGLAGETQYF. The DNA of the CDR3 is TGTGCCAGCAGCATCATAGGACTAGCTGGGGAGACCCAGTACTTC.

The chain carries TRBV5-4 and TRBJ1-6; 8 bases line up with TRBD1. This CDR3 comprises 16 residues. The germline gives CDR1 SGHNT, CDR2 YYREEE (reference sequence). Unmatched junction bases numbered 5, after V lost 2 bases and J lost 4 bases. The CDR3 bases are TGTGCCAGCAGCTTCGACAGGGGCTCTTATAATTCACCCCTCCACTTT. Translation gives CASSFDRGSYNSPLHF.

The chain uses TRBV11-3 and TRBJ1-1; unclear D gene. The CDR3 loop spans 13 amino acids. The germline V gene has CDR1 SGHNT and CDR2 YENEEA. The V end lost 5 bases, the J end lost 5 bases, and 12 bases lay between the germline ends. The CDR3 region has the DNA TGTGCCAGCAGCCAAAGTCCGGGTACTGAAGCTTTCTTT. Translated, it gives CASSQSPGTEAFF.

The V and J genes are TRBV4-3 and TRBJ2-7; D gene uncertain. Trimming pared 0 bases from V and 2 bases from J, leaving 5 bases between. Germline V gene sequence: CDR1 LGHNA, CDR2 YSLEER. CDR3 length equals 13 residues. The CDR3 spells CASSQDRTYEQYF. The CDR3 DNA is TGCGCCAGCAGCCAAGACAGGACCTACGAGCAGTACTTC.

The CDR3 region has the DNA TGTGCCAGCAGTAATAGCGGGGGGGTTGATGAGCAGTTCTTC. Its protein is CASSNSGGVDEQFF. The chain links TRBV5-6 to TRBJ2-1; 11 bases match TRBD2. The CDR3 has 14 residues. After removal of 5 bases from V and 8 bases from J, the junction contained 6 bases not matched to a gene. Germline CDR1 reads SGHDT; CDR2 reads YYEEEE.